Listed below are T cell receptor beta chains from one sample, sequenced in a study of T cells in Graves' hyperthyroidism and ophthalmopathy. One entry per CDR3 protein, called by TCRdb with MiXCR from the multiplex PCR reads. Of approximately 400,000 distinct CDR3 sequences in the sample, about 18% were seen once. The sequenced sample consisted of blood. These receptors were obtained from a man between 18 and 35 years old with Graves' ophthalmopathy. The conserved cysteine and the conserved F or W are not part of the CDR3 here.

V	J	length	CDR3
TRBV2	TRBJ2-2	13	ASNFGQGWGGELF
TRBV27	TRBJ2-7	13	ASSLGLAGTYEQY
TRBV2	TRBJ1-5	14	ASSELREISNQPQH
TRBV2	TRBJ1-5	12	ASRGDSGNQPQH
TRBV7-9	TRBJ2-1	14	ASSLSVVSGYNEQF
TRBV5-1	TRBJ2-7	14	ASSLEWTGDNYEQY
TRBV5-1	TRBJ2-5	13	ASSLGTGPQETQY
TRBV10-3	TRBJ1-5	12	AIRQGFGNQPQH
TRBV19	TRBJ1-1	11	ASSSQWGTEAF
TRBV5-1	TRBJ2-7	13	ASRVGQSPSYEQY
TRBV10-3	TRBJ1-1	17	AISDVTAKGARMNTEAF
TRBV7-9	TRBJ2-7	15	ASSRDSSGAVPYEQY
TRBV6-1	TRBJ2-7	12	ASSDLGGETEQY
TRBV5-1	TRBJ1-6	16	ASSLGTGGGSYNSPLH
TRBV19	TRBJ2-1	11	ASSKDRYNEQF
TRBV4-1	TRBJ2-7	13	ASSQGGQVGYEQY
TRBV7-9	TRBJ2-7	12	ASSFSGLAYEQY
TRBV24-1	TRBJ2-2	12	ATSGAGGTGELF
TRBV29-1	TRBJ2-3	12	SVRIGLGTDTQY
TRBV18	TRBJ2-5	11	ASSPQSSETQY
TRBV12-5	TRBJ1-5	11	ASGLNSNQPQH